A selection of T cell receptor beta chains follows, all from one sample in a study of blood T cell repertoires in COVID-19. Sequencing was performed with immunoSEQ multiplex PCR; in TCRdb, only in-frame clones are kept and a portion is missing. This sample has 49,000 or so clones, with approximately 83% found just once. The sample comprised peripheral blood. The receptors here all came from a woman older than 75 with COVID-19, enrolled during active disease. The CDR3 runs from the conserved cysteine through the conserved F or W. The D gene is left open where the match is weak.

TRBJ2-1,.,TRBV3-1/TRBV3-2,CASSPTDNEQFF
TRBJ1-2,TRBD1,TRBV6-5,CASSYRTGNYGYTF
TRBJ2-2,.,TRBV5-1,CASSLRTTSNGGELFF
TRBJ2-3,.,TRBV7-3,CASSLAGPSDTQYF
TRBJ1-1,TRBD1,TRBV13,CASSPGTGAMPGAFF
TRBJ2-1,TRBD2,TRBV4-3,CASSQEPLGGKFNEQFF
TRBJ2-2,.,TRBV7-9,CASSPDTVRELFF
TRBJ2-1,.,TRBV24-1,CATSDSGTAVNEQFF
TRBJ2-3,.,TRBV7-2,CASSRPGTDTQYF
TRBJ2-5,.,TRBV9,CASSPRGGKGPEETQYF
TRBJ1-1,TRBD1,TRBV5-1,CASSSDRVNTEAFF
TRBJ1-1,.,TRBV5-1,CASSFQGPSNTEAFF
TRBJ2-5,TRBD2,TRBV4-2,CASSQGLAGEETQYF
TRBJ1-1,.,TRBV5-4,CASSPSRLTHGEAFF
TRBJ1-2,.,TRBV3-1/TRBV3-2,CASSQEGPRPWRDGYTF
TRBJ2-7,.,TRBV11-2,CASSPTLQQYF
TRBJ2-2,TRBD1,TRBV7-3,CASSPRHRGPPGELFF
TRBJ2-3,TRBD2,TRBV4-2,CASSQDRRGGPADTQYF
TRBJ2-5,.,TRBV5-8,CASSPYRGTGETQYF
TRBJ1-1,.,TRBV18,CASASTGRTEAFF
TRBJ1-1,.,TRBV6-1,CASSDGGWAGAFF
TRBJ1-4,.,TRBV18,CASSPEQNEKLFF
TRBJ1-2,.,TRBV5-6,CASSFGQSANYGYTF
TRBJ1-2,.,TRBV21-1,CASSKPSGGYTF
TRBJ1-5,.,TRBV6-2/TRBV6-3,CASTPGPGYRSNQPQHF
TRBJ2-7,TRBD2,TRBV7-9,CASSFRQLAGEGEQYF
TRBJ2-5,.,TRBV12-5,CASGLPELETQYF
TRBJ2-1,.,TRBV19,CASSIGGRVGPEQFF
TRBJ2-3,.,TRBV24-1,CATSSGTDTQYF
TRBJ2-1,.,TRBV12-3/TRBV12-4,CASSLSYNEQFF
TRBJ1-2,.,TRBV12-3/TRBV12-4,CASSEQGTTGYTF
TRBJ1-1,.,TRBV19,CASSPQTGQTEAFF
TRBJ1-4,.,TRBV4-2,CASSQDRQGGEKLFF
TRBJ2-3,TRBD2,TRBV3-1/TRBV3-2,CASSRPGLATDTQYF
TRBJ2-5,.,TRBV2,CASSGRDQETQYF
TRBJ1-1,.,TRBV19,CASSLLKNTEAFF
TRBJ2-7,.,TRBV9,CASSPSGLSSYEQYF
TRBJ1-1,TRBD1,TRBV7-9,CASSTRGLISEAFF
TRBJ2-1,TRBD1,TRBV12-5,CASGTDRGSDEQFF
TRBJ1-5,.,TRBV18,CASSPQGTGQPQHF
TRBJ2-2,TRBD2,TRBV7-2,CASSRPSGRVVGELFF
TRBJ2-3,TRBD1,TRBV5-1,CASSLGQGRTQYF
TRBJ2-3,.,TRBV7-2,CASSLGSGMSTDTQYF